This TCR beta chain was retrieved from a study of molecular identifiers for immune sequencing clone quantification. Germline loops: CDR1 SEHNR, CDR2 FQNEAQ (reference sequence). The J segment lost 1 base and the V segment lost 5 bases, leaving 6 bases of the junction unmatched. The CDR3 extends over 16 amino acids. This clonotype was recorded many times. MiXCR was run by TCRdb on the PCR reads, yielding one entry per CDR3 protein. The repertoire holds approximately 670,000 distinct CDR3 sequences, with about 20% as singletons. The material sequenced was naive CD8+ T cells from blood, with Jurkat cell RNA spiked in. Stated subset: FACS-sorted CD8+CD4-CCR7+CD45RA+ naive T cells. The genes are TRBV7-9 and TRBJ2-2; 8 bases agree with TRBD1. This receptor was identified in a human donor in good health. Some libraries in this study had Jurkat cell RNA spiked in. The CDR3 loop is CASSRETGVNTGELFF. CDR3 coding DNA: TGTGCCAGCAGCCGAGAGACAGGGGTGAACACCGGGGAGCTGTTTTTT.